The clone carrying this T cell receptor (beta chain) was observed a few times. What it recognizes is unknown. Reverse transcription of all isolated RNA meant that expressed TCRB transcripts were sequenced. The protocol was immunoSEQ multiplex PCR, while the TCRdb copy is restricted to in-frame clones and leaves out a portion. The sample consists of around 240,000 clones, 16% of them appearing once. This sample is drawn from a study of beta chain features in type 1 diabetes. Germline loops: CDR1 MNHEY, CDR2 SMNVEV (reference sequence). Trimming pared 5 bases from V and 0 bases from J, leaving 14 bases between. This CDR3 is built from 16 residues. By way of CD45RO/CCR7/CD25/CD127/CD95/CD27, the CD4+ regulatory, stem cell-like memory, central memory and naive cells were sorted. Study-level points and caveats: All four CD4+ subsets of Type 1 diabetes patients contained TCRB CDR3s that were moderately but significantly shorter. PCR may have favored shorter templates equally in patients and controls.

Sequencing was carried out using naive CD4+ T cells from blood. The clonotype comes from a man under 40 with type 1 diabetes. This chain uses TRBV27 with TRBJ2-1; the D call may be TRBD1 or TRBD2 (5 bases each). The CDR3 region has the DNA TGTGCCAGCAGTCTCGAGGGGAGTAACTCCTACAATGAGCAGTTCTTC. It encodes CASSLEGSNSYNEQFF.